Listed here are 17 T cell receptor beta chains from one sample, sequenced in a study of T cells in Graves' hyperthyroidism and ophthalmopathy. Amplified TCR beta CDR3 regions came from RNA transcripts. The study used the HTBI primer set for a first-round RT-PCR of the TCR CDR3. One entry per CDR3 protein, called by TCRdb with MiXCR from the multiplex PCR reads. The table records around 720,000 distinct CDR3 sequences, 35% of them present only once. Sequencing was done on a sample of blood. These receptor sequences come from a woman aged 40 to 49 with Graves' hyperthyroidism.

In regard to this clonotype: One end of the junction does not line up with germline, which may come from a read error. The CDR3 nucleotides are TGTGCCAGCGGCGTATCCTTCGGGCGGCTAGCGGGGGGGCAAGAGACCCAGTACTTC. It translates to CASGVSFGRLAGGQETQYF. The rearrangement links TRBV9 to TRBJ2-5; TRBD2 matches 12 bases. Germline-derived CDR1 and CDR2 are SGDLS and YYNGEE. The CDR3 is made up of 19 amino acids.

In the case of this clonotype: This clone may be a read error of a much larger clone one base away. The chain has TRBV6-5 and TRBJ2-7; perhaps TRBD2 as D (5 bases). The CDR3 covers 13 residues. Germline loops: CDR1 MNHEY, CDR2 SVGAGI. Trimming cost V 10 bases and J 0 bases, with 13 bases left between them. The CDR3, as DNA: TGTGCCAACTCCGACGGGATCTCCTACGAGCAGTACTTC. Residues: CANSDGISYEQYF.

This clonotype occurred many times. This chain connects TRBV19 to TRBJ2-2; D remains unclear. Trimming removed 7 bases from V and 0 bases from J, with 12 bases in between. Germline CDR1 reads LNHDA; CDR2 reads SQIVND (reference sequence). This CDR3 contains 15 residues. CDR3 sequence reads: CASTIMGTNTGELFF. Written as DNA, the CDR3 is TGTGCCAGTACCATCATGGGGACGAACACCGGGGAGCTGTTTTTT.

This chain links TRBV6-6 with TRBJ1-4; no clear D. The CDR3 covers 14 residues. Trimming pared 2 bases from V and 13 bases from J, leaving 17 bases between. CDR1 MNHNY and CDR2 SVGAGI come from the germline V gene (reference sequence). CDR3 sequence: CASSYEDSKTGLFF. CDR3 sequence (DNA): TGTGCCAGCAGTTACGAGGACTCAAAAACTGGACTGTTTTTT.

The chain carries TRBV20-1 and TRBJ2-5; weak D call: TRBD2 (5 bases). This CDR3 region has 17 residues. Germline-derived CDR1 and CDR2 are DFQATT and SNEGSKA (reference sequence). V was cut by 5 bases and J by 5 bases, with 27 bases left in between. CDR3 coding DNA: TGCAGTGCTGAGAACTGGACTGACCGTCCTTTGGGGGAGACCCAGTACTTC. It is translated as CSAENWTDRPLGETQYF.

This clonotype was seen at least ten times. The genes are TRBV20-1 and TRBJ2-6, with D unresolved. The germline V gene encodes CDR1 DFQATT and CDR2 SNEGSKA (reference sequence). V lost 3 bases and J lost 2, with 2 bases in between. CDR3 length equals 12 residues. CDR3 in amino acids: CSASPGANVLTF. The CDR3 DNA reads TGCAGTGCTAGTCCTGGGGCCAACGTCCTGACTTTC.

This CDR3 reads CASSIDQRGQGVGQPQHF. CDR3 DNA: TGTGCCAGTAGTATAGATCAACGCGGACAGGGGGTCGGACAGCCCCAGCATTTT. This chain joins TRBV19 and TRBJ1-5, with 10 bases aligning to TRBD1. CDR1 LNHDA and CDR2 SQIVND come from the germline V gene (reference sequence). This CDR3 region has 18 residues. V gave up 0 bases and J gave up 7 bases; unmatched junction bases: 12.

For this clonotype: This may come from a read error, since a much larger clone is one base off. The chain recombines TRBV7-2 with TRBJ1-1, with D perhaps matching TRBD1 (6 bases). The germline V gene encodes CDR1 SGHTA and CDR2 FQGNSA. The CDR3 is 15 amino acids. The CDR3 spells CAGSQGGTMNTEAFF. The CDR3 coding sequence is TGTGCCGGCAGCCAAGGAGGGACAATGAACACTGAAGCTTTCTTT. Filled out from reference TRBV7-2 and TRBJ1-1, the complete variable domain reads GAGVSQSPSNKVTEKGKDVELRCDPISGHTALYWYRQSLGQGLEFLIYFQGNSAPDKSGLPSDRFSAERTGGSVSTLTIQRTQQEDSAVYLCAGSQGGTMNTEAFFGQGTRLTVV.

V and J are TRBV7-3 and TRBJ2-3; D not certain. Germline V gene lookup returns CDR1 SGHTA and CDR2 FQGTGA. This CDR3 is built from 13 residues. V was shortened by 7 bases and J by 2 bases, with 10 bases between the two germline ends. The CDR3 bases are TGTGCCAGCACCAAGGATAACACAGATACGCAGTATTTT. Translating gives CASTKDNTDTQYF. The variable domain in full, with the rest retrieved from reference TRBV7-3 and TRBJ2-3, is GAGVSQTPSNKVTEKGKYVELRCDPISGHTALYWYRQSLGQGPEFLIYFQGTGAADDSGLPNDRFFAVRPEGSVSTLKIQRTERGDSAVYLCASTKDNTDTQYFGPGTRLTVL.

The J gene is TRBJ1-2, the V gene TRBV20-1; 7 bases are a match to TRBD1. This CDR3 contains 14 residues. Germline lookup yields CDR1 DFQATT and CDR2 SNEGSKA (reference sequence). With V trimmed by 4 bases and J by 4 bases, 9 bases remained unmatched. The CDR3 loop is CSATGQDQGYGYTF. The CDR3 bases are TGCAGTGCTACCGGACAGGACCAGGGCTATGGCTACACCTTC.

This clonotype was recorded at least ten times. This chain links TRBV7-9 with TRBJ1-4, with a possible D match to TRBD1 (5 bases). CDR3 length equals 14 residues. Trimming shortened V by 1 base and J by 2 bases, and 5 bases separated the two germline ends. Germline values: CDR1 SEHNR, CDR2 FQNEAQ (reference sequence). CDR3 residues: CASSLGGTNEKLFF. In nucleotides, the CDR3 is TGTGCCAGCAGCTTAGGGGGGACTAATGAAAAACTGTTTTTT.

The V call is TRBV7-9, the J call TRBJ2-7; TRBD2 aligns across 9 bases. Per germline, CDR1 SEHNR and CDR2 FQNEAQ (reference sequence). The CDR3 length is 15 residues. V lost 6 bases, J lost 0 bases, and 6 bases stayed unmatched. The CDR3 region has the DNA TGTGCCAGCAGTTTTCCAGCGGGAGGCTCCTACGAGCAGTACTTC. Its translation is CASSFPAGGSYEQYF. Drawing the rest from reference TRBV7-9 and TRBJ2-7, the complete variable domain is DTGVSQNPRHKITKRGQNVTFRCDPISEHNRLYWYRQTLGQGPEFLTYFQNEAQLEKSRLLSDRFSAERPKGSFSTLEIQRTEQGDSAMYLCASSFPAGGSYEQYFGPGTRLTVT.

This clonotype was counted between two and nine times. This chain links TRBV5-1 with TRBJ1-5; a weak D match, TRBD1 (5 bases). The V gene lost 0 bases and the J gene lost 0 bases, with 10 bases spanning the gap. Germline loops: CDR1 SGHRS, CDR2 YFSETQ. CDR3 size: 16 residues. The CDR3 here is CASSLEGTNSNQPQHF. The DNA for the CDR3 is TGCGCCAGCAGCTTGGAGGGGACGAATAGCAATCAGCCCCAGCATTTT.

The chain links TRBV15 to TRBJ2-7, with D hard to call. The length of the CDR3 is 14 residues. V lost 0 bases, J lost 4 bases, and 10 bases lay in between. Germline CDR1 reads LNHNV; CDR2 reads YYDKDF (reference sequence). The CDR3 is CATSREGSPYEQYF. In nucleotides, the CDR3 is TGTGCCACCAGCAGAGAAGGGTCTCCTTACGAGCAGTACTTC.

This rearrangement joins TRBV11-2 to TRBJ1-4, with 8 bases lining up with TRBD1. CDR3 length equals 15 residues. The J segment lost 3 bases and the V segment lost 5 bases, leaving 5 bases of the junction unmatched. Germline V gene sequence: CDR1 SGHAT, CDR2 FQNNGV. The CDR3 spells CASSTGQASNEKLFF. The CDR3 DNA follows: TGTGCCAGCAGCACGGGACAGGCTTCTAATGAAAAACTGTTTTTT.

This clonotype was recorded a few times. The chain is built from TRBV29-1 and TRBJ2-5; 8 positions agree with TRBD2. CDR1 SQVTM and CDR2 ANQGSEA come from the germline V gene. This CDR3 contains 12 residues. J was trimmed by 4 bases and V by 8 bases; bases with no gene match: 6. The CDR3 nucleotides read TGCAGCTGTGATCTAGCGGGAGAGACCCAGTACTTC. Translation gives CSCDLAGETQYF.

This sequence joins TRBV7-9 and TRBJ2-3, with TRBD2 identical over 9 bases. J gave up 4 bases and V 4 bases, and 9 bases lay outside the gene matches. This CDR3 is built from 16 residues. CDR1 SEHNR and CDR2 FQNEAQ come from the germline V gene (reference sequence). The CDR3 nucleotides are TGTGCCAGCAGCTCCCTGACTAGCGGAGTTCCAGATACGCAGTATTTT. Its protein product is CASSSLTSGVPDTQYF.